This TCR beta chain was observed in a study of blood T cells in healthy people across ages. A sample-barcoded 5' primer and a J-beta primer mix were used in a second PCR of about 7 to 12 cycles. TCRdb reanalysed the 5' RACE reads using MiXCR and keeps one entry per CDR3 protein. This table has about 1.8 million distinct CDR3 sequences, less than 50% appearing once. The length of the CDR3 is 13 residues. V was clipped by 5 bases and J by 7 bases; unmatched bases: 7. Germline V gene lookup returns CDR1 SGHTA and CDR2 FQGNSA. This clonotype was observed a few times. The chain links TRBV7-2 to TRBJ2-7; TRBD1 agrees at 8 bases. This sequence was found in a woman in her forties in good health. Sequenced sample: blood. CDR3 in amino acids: CASSPPTGVEQYF. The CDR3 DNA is TGTGCCAGCAGCCCGCCGACAGGGGTAGAGCAGTACTTC.